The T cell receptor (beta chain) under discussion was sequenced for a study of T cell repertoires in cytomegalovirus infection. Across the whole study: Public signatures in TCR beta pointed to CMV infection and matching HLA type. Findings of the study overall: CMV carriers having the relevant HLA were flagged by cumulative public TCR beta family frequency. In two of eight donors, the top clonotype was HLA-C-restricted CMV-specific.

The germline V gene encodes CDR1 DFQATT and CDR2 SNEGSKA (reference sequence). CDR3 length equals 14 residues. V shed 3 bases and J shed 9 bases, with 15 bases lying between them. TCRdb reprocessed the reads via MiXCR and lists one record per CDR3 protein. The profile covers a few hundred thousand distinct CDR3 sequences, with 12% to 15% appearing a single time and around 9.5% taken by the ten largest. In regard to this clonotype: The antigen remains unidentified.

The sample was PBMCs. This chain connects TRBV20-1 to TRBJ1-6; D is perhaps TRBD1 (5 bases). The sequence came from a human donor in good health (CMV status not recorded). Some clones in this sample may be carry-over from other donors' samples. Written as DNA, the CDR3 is TGCAGTGCTAGCCGCTGGGACGCCGGTTCACCCCTCCACTTT. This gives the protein CSASRWDAGSPLHF.